The 9 T cell receptor beta chains presented below share a single source sample, sequenced in a study of T-cell memory formation after mild COVID-19. TCRdb analysed the 5' RACE reads with MiXCR anew, one entry per CDR3 protein. Among nearly 350,000 distinct CDR3 sequences listed, 10% to 15% were seen once. The sequenced sample was PBMCs or a T cell subset sorted from them (not recorded which). These receptors were obtained from a man aged 18 to 29 who had mild COVID-19 (a few samples of this study predate the infection). Cell type and time point are not known.

The V call is TRBV15, the J call TRBJ2-7; no definite D call. The CDR3 contains 14 residues. The germline V gene has CDR1 LNHNV and CDR2 YYDKDF (reference sequence). The V and J ends lost 8 bases and 2 bases respectively, with 16 bases between them. This CDR3 reads CATSGSATPYEQYF. Written as DNA, the CDR3 is TGTGCCACCTCGGGCAGTGCTACTCCCTACGAGCAGTACTTC.

V and J are TRBV5-1 and TRBJ1-5; D possibly corresponds to TRBD1 (6 bases). From germline, CDR1 is SGHRS and CDR2 YFSETQ. V was clipped by 4 bases and J by 7 bases, with 18 bases between them. The CDR3 covers 15 residues. CDR3 sequence: CASSPFPGQDQPQHF. The CDR3 nucleotides read TGCGCCAGCAGCCCCTTCCCGGGACAAGACCAGCCCCAGCATTTT.

In this sample, this clonotype turned up a few times. CDR3 amino acids: CASSLLAGGSYSGANVLTF. The CDR3 nucleotides read TGTGCCAGCAGCTTATTAGCGGGGGGCTCATACTCTGGGGCCAACGTCCTGACTTTC. The J gene is TRBJ2-6, the V gene TRBV7-2; 10 bases are a match to TRBD2. CDR3 size: 19 residues. J gave up 0 bases and V 2 bases, and 7 bases lay outside the gene matches. Germline values: CDR1 SGHTA, CDR2 FQGNSA.

Only a few counts were recorded for this clonotype. The chain uses TRBV7-8 and TRBJ2-3, with 9 bases fitting TRBD1. With V trimmed by 5 bases and J by 4 bases, 7 bases remained unmatched. Germline V gene lookup returns CDR1 SGHVS and CDR2 FQNEAQ. There are 15 residues in the CDR3. The CDR3 here is CASSAWTGVADTQYF. The DNA of the CDR3 is TGTGCCAGCAGCGCCTGGACAGGGGTGGCAGATACGCAGTATTTT.

This clonotype has only a few counts. The CDR3 reads CASSTTGGGTEAFF. The CDR3 DNA follows: TGTGCCAGCAGCACCACAGGGGGCGGAACTGAAGCTTTCTTT. The chain combines TRBV6-5 with TRBJ1-1; 9 bases map to TRBD1. The length of the CDR3 is 14 residues. Trimming took 6 bases from V and 5 from J; bases not matched to a gene: 7. CDR1 and CDR2 (germline): MNHEY, SVGAGI.

The chain couples TRBV14 to TRBJ1-5; D is unresolved. The germline V and J ends were trimmed by 3 bases and 3 bases, with 15 bases remaining between them. The CDR3 consists of 16 residues. Looked up from germline, CDR1 is SGHDN and CDR2 is FVKESK. The CDR3 bases are TGTGCCAGCAGCCACAGATACCCAATCCCCAATCAGCCCCAGCATTTT. Protein product: CASSHRYPIPNQPQHF.

V is TRBV14 and J is TRBJ1-2; no clear D. Germline values: CDR1 SGHDN, CDR2 FVKESK. This CDR3 has 13 amino acids. V was trimmed by 4 bases and J by 3 bases, leaving 9 bases between them. CDR3 residues: CASSPTAHYGYTF. The CDR3 DNA reads TGTGCCAGCAGCCCCACAGCGCACTATGGCTACACCTTC.

This clonotype turned up a few times. The rearrangement joins TRBV13 to TRBJ2-6; TRBD1 is a possible D gene (5 bases). There are 15 residues in the CDR3. V was cut by 2 bases and J by 2 bases, with 7 bases left in between. Germline V gives CDR1 PRHDT, CDR2 FYEKMQ (reference sequence). The CDR3 loop is CASSLMGPGANVLTF. DNA for the CDR3: TGTGCCAGCAGCTTAATGGGGCCTGGGGCCAACGTCCTGACTTTC.

This clonotype was found a few times. J is TRBJ2-1 and V is TRBV20-1; TRBD2 matches 9 bases. V lost 2 bases to trimming and J lost 1 base; unmatched junction nucleotides: 6. Looked up from germline, CDR1 is DFQATT and CDR2 is SNEGSKA (reference sequence). The CDR3 totals 16 residues. CDR3 sequence (DNA): TGCAGTGCTAGACCTCTTCTAGCGGGGTCCTACAATGAGCAGTTCTTC. It codes for CSARPLLAGSYNEQFF.